A single sample gave rise to the 17 T cell receptor beta chains below, sequenced in a study of T cells after yellow fever vaccination. TCRdb reanalysed the 5' RACE reads using MiXCR and keeps one entry per CDR3 protein. The table has about 340,000 distinct CDR3 sequences, 7.5% to 9% seen once. The sequenced sample was PBMCs, obtained on the day of the first yellow fever vaccination. The receptors originated from a man between 18 and 29 years old who received the YFV17D yellow fever vaccine.

The chain employs TRBV6-1 and TRBJ1-5; D unresolved. The CDR3 has 14 amino acids. Trimming cost V 6 bases and J 4 bases, with 13 bases left between them. CDR1 and CDR2 (germline): MNHNS, SASEGT. The chain's CDR3 is CASRKGLGNQPQHF. CDR3 sequence (DNA): TGTGCCAGCAGGAAAGGGCTGGGGAATCAGCCCCAGCATTTT.

The chain joins TRBV5-1 to TRBJ1-1, with 10 bases lining up with TRBD1. Germline V gene data show CDR1 as SGHRS and CDR2 as YFSETQ. V lost 1 base, J lost 7 bases, and 7 bases stayed unmatched. CDR3 size: 15 residues. The DNA of the CDR3 is TGCGCCAGCAGCTTGAGAGACAGGGGGCGCGGTGAAGCTTTCTTT. This translates into CASSLRDRGRGEAFF.

This clonotype was picked up many times. The V gene is TRBV3-1, the J gene TRBJ1-1, with D uncertain. Germline CDR1 reads LGHDT; CDR2 reads YNNKEL (reference sequence). V lost 4 bases and J 1 base, leaving 4 bases between the germline ends. The CDR3 totals 12 residues. CDR3 nucleotide sequence: TGTGCCAGCAGCCGCTGGAACACTGAAGCTTTCTTT. Translating it yields CASSRWNTEAFF.

This clonotype turned up a few times. The chain couples TRBV7-9 to TRBJ2-7; either TRBD1 or TRBD2 may fit D (5 bases each). CDR3 length equals 12 residues. Germline-derived CDR1 and CDR2 are SEHNR and FQNEAQ (reference sequence). V was trimmed by 5 bases and J by 6 bases, leaving 11 bases between them. The CDR3 coding sequence is TGTGCCAGCAGCCCAGCCGGGGCCGAGCAGTACGTC. Translating it yields CASSPAGAEQYV.

This clonotype was recorded a few times. This rearrangement joins TRBV7-8 to TRBJ2-3; TRBD2 matches at 8 bases. Germline CDR1 reads SGHVS; CDR2 reads FQNEAQ. Germline trimming cut 2 bases from V and 6 bases from J; bases unmatched to any gene: 7. The CDR3 extends over 15 amino acids. The CDR3 sequence is CASSLLGGARDTQYF. CDR3 DNA: TGTGCCAGCAGCTTACTCGGGGGGGCGCGGGATACGCAGTATTTT.

The CDR3 protein is CASSSPGESYEQYF. CDR3 nucleotides: TGTGCCAGCTCATCTCCGGGGGAGTCCTACGAGCAGTACTTC. The chain is built from TRBV18 and TRBJ2-7, with a tentative D call TRBD2 (6 bases). Germline CDR1 and CDR2: KGHSH and LQKENI. V shed 5 bases and J shed 1 base, with 12 bases lying between them. The CDR3 covers 14 residues.

This clonotype was observed a handful of times. The chain joins TRBV9 to TRBJ2-6; 7 nucleotides align to TRBD1. This CDR3 has 17 amino acids. Trimming at V came to 0 bases and at J to 4 bases, leaving 7 bases not matched to a gene. Germline CDR1 is SGDLS and CDR2 is YYNGEE. This CDR3 is CASSVASGGSGANVLTF. The CDR3 DNA follows: TGTGCCAGCAGCGTAGCTTCAGGGGGATCAGGGGCCAACGTCCTGACTTTC.

The rearrangement uses TRBV2 and TRBJ2-7; tentatively, D is TRBD1 or TRBD2 (7 bases each). Germline CDR1 and CDR2: SNHLY and FYNNEI. V lost 3 bases, J lost 2 bases, and 11 bases lay in between. The CDR3 sequence is 14 residues long. CDR3 in DNA: TGTGCCAGCAGTGACAGGGGGGGGCCCTACGAGCAGTACGTC. This encodes CASSDRGGPYEQYV.

In this sample, this clonotype turned up a few times. The chain combines TRBV5-1 with TRBJ2-7; 13 nucleotides agree with TRBD2. CDR3 length: 19 amino acids. Germline CDR1 is SGHRS and CDR2 is YFSETQ. J was trimmed by 0 bases and V by 4 bases; bases with no gene match: 13. The CDR3 nucleotides are TGCGCCAGCAGCGGAGGACTAGCGGGGGAGATTCATTCCTCCTACGAGCAGTACTTC. Its translation: CASSGGLAGEIHSSYEQYF.

The rearrangement joins TRBV7-9 to TRBJ2-3, with TRBD1 as a possible D gene (5 bases). This CDR3 has 15 residues. Trimming took off 3 bases at V and 4 bases at J, with 14 bases between the two ends. The V gene's germline CDR1 is SEHNR and CDR2 FQNEAQ (reference sequence). The CDR3 DNA reads as TGTGCCAGCAGCTTTAACCAGGGATTTGCAGATACGCAGTATTTT. Translated: CASSFNQGFADTQYF.

For the CDR3, the DNA is TGTGCCAGCAGCCAAGAGTCCTCTAGCTATGGCTACACCTTC. The encoded protein is CASSQESSSYGYTF. The V and J genes are TRBV14 and TRBJ1-2; no firm D call. Trimming cost V 0 bases and J 4 bases, with 9 bases left between them. This CDR3 contains 14 residues. Germline CDR1 is SGHDN and CDR2 is FVKESK.

This clonotype appeared a few times. The chain joins TRBV7-3 to TRBJ2-2; possible D gene TRBD1, 5 bases. The germline V gene has CDR1 SGHTA and CDR2 FQGTGA. CDR3 length: 13 amino acids. Trimming removed 2 bases at V and 6 bases at J, with 7 bases between. CDR3 nucleotides: TGTGCCAGCAGCTTACCAGGGCCCGGGGAGCTGTTTTTT. This translates into CASSLPGPGELFF.

The table lists this clonotype with a few counts. J is TRBJ2-7 and V is TRBV28; D gene ambiguous. Germline CDR1 and CDR2: MDHEN and SYDVKM. V lost 5 bases and J 4 bases, leaving 15 bases between the germline ends. The CDR3 extends over 14 amino acids. DNA of the CDR3: TGTGCCAGCAGTCTGACACAGACCGTATACGAGCAGTACTTC. Its protein is CASSLTQTVYEQYF.

There are a few counts of this clonotype. The CDR3 loop is CASSQAGVANIQYF. CDR3 in DNA: TGCGCCAGCAGCCAAGCAGGGGTAGCAAACATTCAGTACTTC. The J gene is TRBJ2-4, the V gene TRBV4-1, with D possibly being TRBD1 (6 bases). With 1 base removed from V and 6 bases from J, the gap between germline ends came to 10 bases. The CDR3 contains 14 residues. CDR1 and CDR2 from the germline V gene are MGHRA and YSYEKL.

This clonotype was seen only a few times. V gene TRBV19 combines with J gene TRBJ2-7; weak D call: TRBD1 (5 bases). V was trimmed by 5 bases and J by 5 bases, leaving 19 bases between them. The CDR3 spans 15 residues. Germline V gives CDR1 LNHDA, CDR2 SQIVND (reference sequence). DNA of the CDR3: TGTGCCAGTAGTCCTCAATCAGGGCCGATTGACGAGCAGTACTTC. Translated: CASSPQSGPIDEQYF.

The CDR3 here is CASSYSTQGSSYEQYF. The CDR3 DNA reads as TGTGCCAGCAGTTACTCGACACAGGGAAGCTCCTACGAGCAGTACTTC. The chain uses TRBV6-5 and TRBJ2-7; a possible D gene is TRBD1 (6 bases). V was cut by 0 bases and J by 0 bases, with 12 bases left in between. Germline CDR1 is MNHEY and CDR2 is SVGAGI. This CDR3 is 16 amino acids long.

DNA of the CDR3: TGTGCCAGCAGTGAATATAAGGGGATCGGCTATGGCTACACCTTC. Its protein is CASSEYKGIGYGYTF. The rearrangement uses TRBV25-1 and TRBJ1-2; possible D gene TRBD1, 5 bases. Germline V gene data show CDR1 as MGHDK and CDR2 as SYGVNS. CDR3 size: 15 residues. V lost 0 bases to trimming and J lost 4 bases, with 12 bases between them.